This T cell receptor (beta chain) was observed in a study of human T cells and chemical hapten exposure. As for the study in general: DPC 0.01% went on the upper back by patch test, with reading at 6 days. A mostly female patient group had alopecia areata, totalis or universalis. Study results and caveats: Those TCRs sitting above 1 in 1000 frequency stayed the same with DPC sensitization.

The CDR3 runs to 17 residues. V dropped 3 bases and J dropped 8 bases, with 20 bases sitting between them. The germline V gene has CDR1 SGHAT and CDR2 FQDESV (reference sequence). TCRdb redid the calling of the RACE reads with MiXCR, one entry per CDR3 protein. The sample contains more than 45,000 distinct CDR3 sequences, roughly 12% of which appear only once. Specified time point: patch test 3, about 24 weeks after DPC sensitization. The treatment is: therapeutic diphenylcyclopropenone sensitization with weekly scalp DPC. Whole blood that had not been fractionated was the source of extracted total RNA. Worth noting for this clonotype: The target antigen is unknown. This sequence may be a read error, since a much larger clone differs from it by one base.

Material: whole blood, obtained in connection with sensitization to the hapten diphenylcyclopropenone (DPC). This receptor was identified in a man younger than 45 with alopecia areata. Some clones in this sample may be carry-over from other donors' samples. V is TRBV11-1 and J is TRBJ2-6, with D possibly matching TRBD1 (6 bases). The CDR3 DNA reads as TGTGCCAGCAGCTTTCCAAAAAACAGGGCCGGGACCAACGTCCTGACTTTC. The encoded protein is CASSFPKNRAGTNVLTF.